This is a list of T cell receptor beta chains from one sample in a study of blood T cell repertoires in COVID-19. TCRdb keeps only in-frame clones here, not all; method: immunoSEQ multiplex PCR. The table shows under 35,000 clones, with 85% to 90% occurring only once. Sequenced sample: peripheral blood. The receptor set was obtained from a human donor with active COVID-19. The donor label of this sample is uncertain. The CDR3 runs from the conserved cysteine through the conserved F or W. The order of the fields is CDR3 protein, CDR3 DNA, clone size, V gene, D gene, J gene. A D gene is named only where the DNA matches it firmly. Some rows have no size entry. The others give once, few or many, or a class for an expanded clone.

CASSLYQGYGYTF TGCGCCAGCAGCTTATATCAGGGTTATGGCTACACCTTC once TRBV5-1 NA TRBJ1-2
CASTSSPSTDTQYF TGTGCCAGCACTTCTTCTCCTAGCACAGATACGCAGTATTTT NA TRBV6-5 NA TRBJ2-3
CAGRGQQNTEAFF TGTGCCGGAAGGGGACAGCAGAACACTGAAGCTTTCTTT once TRBV7-9 TRBD1 TRBJ1-1
CASSLGTSGGFNEQFF TGTGCCAGCAGCTTAGGGACTAGCGGGGGGTTCAATGAGCAGTTCTTC NA TRBV5-4 TRBD2 TRBJ2-1
CASSQDPAGAGGYTF TGTGCCAGCAGCCAAGATCCGGCAGGGGCGGGTGGCTACACCTTC NA TRBV3-1/TRBV3-2 NA TRBJ1-2
CASSYGTANEQYF TGCGCCAGCAGCTACGGGACAGCAAACGAGCAGTACTTC NA TRBV4-3 TRBD1 TRBJ2-7
CASSLTGEIYEQYF TGTGCCAGCAGCCTGACAGGGGAGATCTACGAGCAGTACTTC NA TRBV3-1/TRBV3-2 TRBD1 TRBJ2-7
CASSSTGSNEQFF TGTGCCAGCAGCAGTACAGGGAGCAATGAGCAGTTCTTC NA TRBV6-5 NA TRBJ2-1
CASSPSDTRGVVF TGTGCCAGCTCACCTTCCGACACCCGCGGGGTCGTCTTT NA TRBV18 NA TRBJ1-1
CSASSSELNGNTIYF TGCAGTGCTAGTTCGAGCGAACTAAATGGAAACACCATATATTTT NA TRBV20-1 NA TRBJ1-3
CASSRDSGNQPQHF TGTGCCAGCAGCCGGGACAGCGGCAATCAGCCCCAGCATTTT NA TRBV6-2/TRBV6-3 TRBD1 TRBJ1-5
CASSPTLAGSYNEQFF TGTGCCAGCTCACCAACGCTGGCAGGCTCCTACAATGAGCAGTTCTTC NA TRBV18 NA TRBJ2-1
CASSLSTVGARREKLFF TGTGCCAGCAGTCTATCAACAGTTGGGGCAAGGCGGGAAAAACTGTTTTTT NA TRBV27 NA TRBJ1-4
CASSAGTDRNNYGYTF TGTGCCAGCAGCGCCGGGACAGATAGAAATAACTATGGCTACACCTTC NA TRBV5-6 TRBD1 TRBJ1-2
CASSVRTGYMNTEAFF TGTGCCAGCAGCGTCCGGACAGGGTACATGAACACTGAAGCTTTCTTT NA TRBV5-5 TRBD1 TRBJ1-1
CASSFTGYGYTF TGTGCCAGCAGTTTTACAGGCTATGGCTACACCTTC NA TRBV12-3/TRBV12-4 NA TRBJ1-2
CASSAGTGDHYGYTF TGTGCCAGCAGCGCCGGGACAGGGGACCACTATGGCTACACCTTC NA TRBV7-3 TRBD1 TRBJ1-2
CAPLPTSETQYF TGTGCCCCCCTCCCCACATCGGAGACCCAGTACTTC NA TRBV24-1 NA TRBJ2-5
CASSLERHPSPKLEYF TGTGCCAGCAGCTTAGAGAGGCACCCCTCACCCAAACTTGAGTACTTC NA TRBV11-2 NA TRBJ2-7
CASSDGGHSTEAFF TGTGCCAGCAGTGACGGGGGGCACAGCACTGAAGCTTTCTTT NA TRBV6-1 NA TRBJ1-1
CATSRDPLLSGEQYF TGTGCCACCAGCAGAGATCCCCTATTATCGGGGGAGCAGTACTTC few TRBV15 NA TRBJ2-7
CASSLGGGQNSPLHF TGTGCCAGCAGCTTAGGGGGGGGGCAAAATTCACCCCTCCACTTT NA TRBV7-2 NA TRBJ1-6
CACSSGGDNEQFF TGCGCCTGCTCTAGCGGGGGGGACAATGAGCAGTTCTTC NA TRBV5-1 TRBD2 TRBJ2-1
CASSYPLAGGTDTQYF TGTGCCAGCAGTTACCCACTAGCGGGGGGCACAGATACGCAGTATTTT NA TRBV6-2/TRBV6-3 TRBD2 TRBJ2-3
CASSPQAGRETQYF TGTGCCAGCTCACCCCAGGCCGGGAGGGAGACCCAGTACTTC NA TRBV18 TRBD2 TRBJ2-5
CASSQTTGGAGAYEQYF TGTGCCAGCAGCCAGACTACCGGAGGAGCGGGGGCGTACGAGCAGTACTTC NA TRBV3-1/TRBV3-2 TRBD2 TRBJ2-7
CASRTRDRYGYTF TGTGCCAGCAGGACCCGGGACAGGTATGGCTACACCTTC NA TRBV5-6 TRBD1 TRBJ1-2
CATSREAGAGQPQHF TGTGCCACCAGCAGAGAGGCGGGCGCGGGTCAGCCCCAGCATTTT few TRBV15 NA TRBJ1-5
CASSQVSEAFF TGTGCCAGCAGCCAAGTCTCCGAAGCTTTCTTT NA TRBV3-1/TRBV3-2 NA TRBJ1-1
CAALSRMSGANVLTF TGTGCCGCGCTATCTAGGATGTCTGGGGCCAACGTCCTGACTTTC NA TRBV13 NA TRBJ2-6
CASSLRDSNQPQHF TGTGCCAGCAGTCTAAGGGACTCCAATCAGCCCCAGCATTTT few TRBV6-5 NA TRBJ1-5
CASSYDAPGDYGYTF TGTGCCAGCAGTTACGATGCTCCAGGGGACTATGGCTACACCTTC NA TRBV6-5 NA TRBJ1-2
CASSLAGTGGDTDTQYF TGTGCCAGCTCACTAGCCGGGACAGGGGGCGACACAGATACGCAGTATTTT few TRBV18 TRBD1 TRBJ2-3
CASSPLEAGARGEQYF TGTGCCAGCTCACCCCTCGAGGCAGGGGCAAGGGGCGAGCAGTACTTC NA TRBV18 NA TRBJ2-7
CASSYTSRGEQFF TGTGCCAGCAGTTATACCAGCCGGGGGGAGCAGTTCTTC NA TRBV6-2/TRBV6-3 NA TRBJ2-1
CATSDLVGGRQYQETQYF TGTGCCACCAGTGATTTGGTAGGTGGCCGACAGTACCAAGAGACCCAGTACTTC NA TRBV24-1 NA TRBJ2-5
CASSLQGSSYGYTF TGTGCCAGCAGCTTACAGGGCTCTTCCTATGGCTACACCTTC NA TRBV5-5 NA TRBJ1-2
CASSPKRGGQETQYF TGTGCCAGCAGCCCGAAACGGGGGGGTCAAGAGACCCAGTACTTC NA TRBV7-9 TRBD2 TRBJ2-5
CASSQYRGGELFF TGTGCCAGCAGCCAGTACAGGGGAGGGGAGCTGTTTTTT NA TRBV3-1/TRBV3-2 TRBD1 TRBJ2-2
CASSLDRAYEQYF TGCGCCAGCAGCTTGGACAGGGCCTACGAGCAGTACTTC NA TRBV5-1 NA TRBJ2-7